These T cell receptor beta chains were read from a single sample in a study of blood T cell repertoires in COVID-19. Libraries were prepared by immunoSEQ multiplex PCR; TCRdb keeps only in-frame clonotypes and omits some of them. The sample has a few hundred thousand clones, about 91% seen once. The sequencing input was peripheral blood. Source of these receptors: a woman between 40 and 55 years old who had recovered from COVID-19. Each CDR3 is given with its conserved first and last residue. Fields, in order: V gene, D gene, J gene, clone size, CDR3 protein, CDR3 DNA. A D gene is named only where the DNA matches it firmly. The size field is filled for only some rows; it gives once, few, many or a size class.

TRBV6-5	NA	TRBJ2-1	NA	CASSYSAARSNEQFF	TGTGCCAGCAGTTACTCAGCGGCAAGATCCAATGAGCAGTTCTTC
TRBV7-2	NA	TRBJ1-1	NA	CASSYELPNTEAFF	TGTGCCAGCAGCTACGAGTTACCGAACACTGAAGCTTTCTTT
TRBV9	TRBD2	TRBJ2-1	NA	CASNSGGFSYNEQFF	TGTGCCAGCAATAGCGGGGGGTTCTCCTACAATGAGCAGTTCTTC
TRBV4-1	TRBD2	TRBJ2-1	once	CASSQVPAGDFEQFF	TGCGCCAGCAGCCAAGTCCCAGCGGGGGATTTTGAGCAGTTCTTC
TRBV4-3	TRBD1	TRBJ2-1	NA	CASSADRADEQFF	TGCGCCAGCTCCGCGGACAGGGCCGATGAGCAGTTCTTC
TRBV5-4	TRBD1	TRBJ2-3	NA	CASSLYGTGGSSTDTQYF	TGTGCCAGCAGCTTGTACGGTACAGGGGGTTCTAGCACAGATACGCAGTATTTT
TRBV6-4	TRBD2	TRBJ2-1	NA	CASSEGVAGTGEQFF	TGTGCCAGCAGTGAGGGGGTAGCGGGGACTGGTGAGCAGTTCTTC
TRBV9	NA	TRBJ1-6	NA	CASSVAEGAHSPLHF	TGTGCCAGCAGCGTAGCGGAAGGGGCTCATTCACCCCTCCACTTT
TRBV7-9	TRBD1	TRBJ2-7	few	CASSSGTGPYEQYF	TGTGCCAGCAGCTCCGGGACAGGGCCCTACGAGCAGTACTTC
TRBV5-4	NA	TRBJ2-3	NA	CASSFDPPGTQYF	TGTGCCAGCAGCTTTGACCCCCCAGGTACGCAGTATTTT
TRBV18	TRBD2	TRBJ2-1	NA	CASSLGLAGRNEQFF	TGTGCCAGCTCACTCGGACTAGCGGGGAGGAATGAGCAGTTCTTC
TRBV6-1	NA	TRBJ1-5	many	CASSEWRGAGNQPQHF	TGTGCCAGCAGTGAATGGCGGGGGGCGGGCAATCAGCCCCAGCATTTT
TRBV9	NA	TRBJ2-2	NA	CASSVSGGYPAGELFF	TGTGCCAGCAGCGTCTCAGGTGGCTACCCGGCCGGGGAGCTGTTTTTT
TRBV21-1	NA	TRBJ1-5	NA	CASSERRAGNQPQHF	TGTGCCAGCAGCGAAAGGAGGGCCGGCAATCAGCCCCAGCATTTT
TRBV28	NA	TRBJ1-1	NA	CASSLSSYTEAFF	TGTGCCAGCAGTTTATCCAGTTACACTGAAGCTTTCTTT
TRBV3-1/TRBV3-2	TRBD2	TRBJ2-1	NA	CASSPRSSGVNEQFF	TGTGCCAGCAGCCCCCGGAGTAGCGGGGTCAATGAGCAGTTCTTC
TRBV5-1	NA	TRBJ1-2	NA	CASSLDAREAGGYTF	TGCGCCAGCAGCTTGGACGCCAGGGAGGCTGGAGGCTACACCTTC
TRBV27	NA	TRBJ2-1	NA	CASALSNPYNEQFF	TGTGCCAGCGCCTTGAGCAATCCCTACAATGAGCAGTTCTTC
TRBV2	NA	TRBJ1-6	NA	CASSEDINSPLHF	TGTGCCAGCAGTGAGGACATTAATTCACCCCTCCACTTT
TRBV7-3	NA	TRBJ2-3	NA	CASSFDGARTDTQYF	TGTGCCAGCAGCTTTGACGGAGCCCGCACAGATACGCAGTATTTT
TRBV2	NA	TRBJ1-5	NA	CASSERSGTNQPQHF	TGTGCCAGCAGTGAACGATCAGGGACAAATCAGCCCCAGCATTTT
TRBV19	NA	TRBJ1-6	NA	CASSIAPPGSLVSPLHF	TGTGCCAGTAGTATAGCCCCCCCAGGCTCCCTGGTCTCACCCCTCCACTTT
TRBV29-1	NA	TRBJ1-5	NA	CSVGLGATGQPQHF	TGCAGCGTTGGTCTGGGGGCGACGGGGCAGCCCCAGCATTTT
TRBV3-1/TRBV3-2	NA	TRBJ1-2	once	CASSQSGSYGYTF	TGTGCCAGCAGCCAATCAGGTAGCTATGGCTACACCTTC
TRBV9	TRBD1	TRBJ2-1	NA	CASSVVVGTGPNEQFF	TGTGCCAGCAGCGTAGTGGTCGGGACAGGGCCCAATGAGCAGTTCTTC
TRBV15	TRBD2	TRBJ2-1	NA	CATSPVAGGPWDEQFF	TGTGCCACCAGTCCCGTAGCGGGAGGGCCTTGGGATGAGCAGTTCTTC
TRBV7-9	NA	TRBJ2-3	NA	CASSPQGDTQYF	TGTGCCAGCAGCCCACAGGGAGATACGCAGTATTTT
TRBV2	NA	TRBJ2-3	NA	CASRGIDSPDTQYF	TGTGCCAGCAGGGGCATAGATTCACCTGATACGCAGTATTTT
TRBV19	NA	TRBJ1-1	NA	CASSIRGGRVAAFF	TGTGCCAGTAGTATAAGGGGGGGACGGGTTGCGGCTTTCTTT
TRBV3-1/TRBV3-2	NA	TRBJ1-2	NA	CASSQGFDSFYGYTF	TGTGCCAGCAGCCAAGGTTTTGACAGCTTTTATGGCTACACCTTC